These 25 T cell receptor beta chains share one sample of origin, sequenced in a study of beta chain features in type 1 diabetes. The isolated RNA, all of it, was reverse transcribed, so expressed TCRB transcripts were what got sequenced. Clones were sequenced by immunoSEQ multiplex PCR, and TCRdb holds only the in-frame ones, with some missing. The table shows 350,000 to 450,000 clones, with about 15% occurring only once. The sequenced sample was naive CD4+ T cells from blood. The receptors were sampled from a woman in her late teens or twenties in good health.

This clone was counted once. The rearrangement links TRBV2 to TRBJ1-1; TRBD1 is a possible D gene (6 bases). This CDR3 is built from 15 residues. With 2 bases removed from V and 7 bases from J, the gap between germline ends came to 17 bases. Germline assignment: CDR1 SNHLY and CDR2 FYNNEI. CDR3 coding DNA: TGTGCCAGCAGTGAATTAGGGGGGGACACCCATGAAGCTTTCTTT. Translation: CASSELGGDTHEAFF.

The genes are TRBV6-6 and TRBJ2-7, with TRBD2 matching over 11 bases. The CDR3 runs to 16 residues. The germline gives CDR1 MNHNY, CDR2 SVGAGI (reference sequence). J lost 6 bases, V lost 6 bases, and 13 bases had no gene match. Written as DNA, the CDR3 is TGTGCCAGCAGCCGCGGCGTAGCGGGAGGGCCTGGCGAGCAGTACTTC. It translates to CASSRGVAGGPGEQYF.

This clone was seen only a few times. The V call is TRBV7-3, the J call TRBJ2-3; D perhaps matches TRBD1 (6 bases). The CDR3 contains 14 residues. V was cut by 8 bases and J by 0 bases, with 12 bases left in between. Germline V gene lookup returns CDR1 SGHTA and CDR2 FQGTGA. The CDR3: CASARGSSTDTQYF. CDR3 DNA sequence: TGTGCCAGCGCCAGGGGTTCTAGCACAGATACGCAGTATTTT.

The chain recombines TRBV29-1 with TRBJ2-3; D remains ambiguous. CDR3 size: 11 residues. Germline CDR1 SQVTM, CDR2 ANQGSEA. V gave up 2 bases and J gave up 4 bases, with 4 bases separating them. The CDR3 region is CSVEQADTQYF. In nucleotides, the CDR3 is TGCAGCGTTGAACAGGCAGATACGCAGTATTTT.

The chain recombines TRBV7-3 with TRBJ2-3, with D possibly being TRBD2 (6 bases). The V end lost 4 bases, the J end lost 1 base, and 12 bases lay between the germline ends. This CDR3 is 15 amino acids long. The V gene's germline CDR1 is SGHTA and CDR2 FQGTGA. The CDR3 protein is CASSSRGLRTDTQYF. CDR3 coding DNA: TGTGCCAGCAGCTCTAGGGGACTTCGCACAGATACGCAGTATTTT. The whole variable domain, remainder taken from reference TRBV7-3 and TRBJ2-3, is GAGVSQTPSNKVTEKGKYVELRCDPISGHTALYWYRQSLGQGPEFLIYFQGTGAADDSGLPNDRFFAVRPEGSVSTLKIQRTERGDSAVYLCASSSRGLRTDTQYFGPGTRLTVL.

This clone was detected a few times. J is TRBJ1-5 and V is TRBV30; D unclear. CDR1 and CDR2 from the germline V gene are GTSNPN and SVGIG (reference sequence). The germline V and J ends were trimmed by 0 bases and 4 bases, with 10 bases remaining between them. This CDR3 has 14 amino acids. CDR3 nucleotides: TGTGCCTGGAGTGTAACGGGGAGTAATCAGCCCCAGCATTTT. Protein: CAWSVTGSNQPQHF.

This sequence joins TRBV7-9 and TRBJ1-1; D is unclear. Per germline, CDR1 SEHNR and CDR2 FQNEAQ (reference sequence). V was shortened by 5 bases and J by 2 bases, with 15 bases between the two germline ends. The CDR3 sequence is 15 residues long. CDR3 sequence (DNA): TGTGCCAGCAGCCCACCTTCATTGACAAACACTGAAGCTTTCTTT. This encodes CASSPPSLTNTEAFF.

This clone was counted between two and nine times. V and J are TRBV28 and TRBJ2-5; TRBD2 agrees at 7 bases. This CDR3 is 13 amino acids long. Losses at the gene ends were 8 bases for V and 4 bases for J; bases not matched to a gene: 7. CDR1 and CDR2 (germline): MDHEN, SYDVKM. CDR3 in DNA: TGTGCCAGCCGAGGACTAGGCCCAGAGACCCAGTACTTC. Its translation: CASRGLGPETQYF.

This clone was seen only a few times. The chain recombines TRBV6-1 with TRBJ1-1, with 7 nucleotides matching TRBD1. With 4 bases clipped from V and 5 bases from J, the junction kept 7 bases outside the gene matches. The CDR3 sequence is 14 residues long. CDR1 is MNHNS, CDR2 SASEGT, per germline. The DNA of the CDR3 is TGTGCCAGCAGTGCCTCGACAGGGAGTACTGAAGCTTTCTTT. It specifies CASSASTGSTEAFF.

This clone was observed a few times. CDR3 protein: CASSPGRYEQFF. CDR3 in DNA: TGTGCCAGCAGCCCAGGGAGGTATGAGCAGTTCTTC. The genes are TRBV28 and TRBJ2-1, with a tentative D call TRBD2 (6 bases). The germline V gene encodes CDR1 MDHEN and CDR2 SYDVKM. V was shortened by 6 bases and J by 8 bases, with 11 bases between the two germline ends. The CDR3 has 12 residues. The entire variable domain, with the rest obtained from reference TRBV28 and TRBJ2-1, is as follows: DVKVTQSSRYLVKRTGEKVFLECVQDMDHENMFWYRQDPGLGLRLIYFSYDVKMKEKGDIPEGYSVSREKKERFSLILESASTNQTSMYLCASSPGRYEQFFGPGTRLTVL.

This clone was picked up a small number of times. The chain uses TRBV28 and TRBJ2-7; 10 bases line up with TRBD2. Germline trimming cut 8 bases from V and 2 bases from J; bases unmatched to any gene: 12. CDR1 is MDHEN, CDR2 SYDVKM, per germline. CDR3 length: 16 residues. The CDR3 sequence is CASDGASGSPTYEQYF. As DNA, the CDR3 is TGTGCCAGCGATGGGGCTAGCGGGAGCCCGACCTACGAGCAGTACTTC. Complete variable domain (other parts from reference TRBV28 and TRBJ2-7): DVKVTQSSRYLVKRTGEKVFLECVQDMDHENMFWYRQDPGLGLRLIYFSYDVKMKEKGDIPEGYSVSREKKERFSLILESASTNQTSMYLCASDGASGSPTYEQYFGPGTRLTVT.

This clone showed up just a few times. This chain connects TRBV5-1 to TRBJ1-1, with 7 nucleotides matching TRBD1. The V and J ends lost 4 bases and 2 bases, in that order; junction bases with no gene match: 11. The V gene's germline CDR1 is SGHRS and CDR2 YFSETQ. This CDR3 has 16 amino acids. This CDR3 reads CASSHQRQGRNTEAFF. The CDR3 nucleotides read TGCGCCAGCAGCCACCAAAGACAGGGTAGAAACACTGAAGCTTTCTTT.

A few counts support this clone. V and J are TRBV4-2 and TRBJ1-1, with D tentatively TRBD1 (5 bases). Germline lookup yields CDR1 LGHNA and CDR2 YNFKEQ. The CDR3 length is 15 residues. Trimming removed 3 bases from V and 1 base from J, with 12 bases in between. The CDR3 here is CASSHATDKNTEAFF. Written as DNA, the CDR3 is TGTGCCAGCAGCCATGCTACGGACAAGAACACTGAAGCTTTCTTT.

CDR3 residues: CASSRQGAKGANVLTF. The CDR3, as DNA: TGTGCCAGCTCACGACAGGGGGCTAAAGGGGCCAACGTCCTGACTTTC. The chain employs TRBV18 and TRBJ2-6, with TRBD1 identical over 10 bases. CDR3 length equals 16 residues. The germline gives CDR1 KGHSH, CDR2 LQKENI. Losses at the gene ends were 4 bases for V and 4 bases for J; bases not matched to a gene: 4.

This clone was detected a few times. This chain joins TRBV30 and TRBJ2-7; D is perhaps TRBD2 (5 bases). V was pared by 1 base and J by 5 bases, with 21 bases between. Germline V gene data show CDR1 as GTSNPN and CDR2 as SVGIG (reference sequence). The CDR3 totals 16 residues. CDR3: CAWSGLWSSRSNEQYF. The CDR3 DNA sequence: TGTGCCTGGAGTGGACTCTGGTCTAGCCGGTCGAACGAGCAGTACTTC.

This clone occurred a few times. The V gene is TRBV29-1, the J gene TRBJ2-1, with D perhaps matching TRBD2 (6 bases). From germline, CDR1 is SQVTM and CDR2 ANQGSEA. Trimming pared 6 bases from V and 5 bases from J, leaving 17 bases between. CDR3 length: 14 residues. In DNA, the CDR3 is TGCAGCGTCGACCGACTAGGGCCTCACAATGAGCAGTTCTTC. Protein product: CSVDRLGPHNEQFF.

J is TRBJ2-7 and V is TRBV29-1; D may be TRBD1 (6 bases). Trimming removed 6 bases at V and 1 base at J, with 13 bases between. The CDR3 runs 13 residues. Germline loops: CDR1 SQVTM, CDR2 ANQGSEA. The CDR3 protein is CSVPGQRSYEQYF. Here the CDR3 DNA reads TGCAGCGTCCCGGGACAAAGATCCTACGAGCAGTACTTC.

The V call is TRBV7-2, the J call TRBJ2-2, with 12 bases lining up with TRBD2. J gave up 1 base and V 4 bases, and 4 bases lay outside the gene matches. Germline values: CDR1 SGHTA, CDR2 FQGNSA. This CDR3 region has 17 residues. The CDR3 reads CASSSPGLAGNTGELFF. For the CDR3, the DNA is TGTGCCAGCAGCTCACCGGGACTAGCGGGGAACACCGGGGAGCTGTTTTTT.

The V and J genes are TRBV5-1 and TRBJ2-1; 10 nucleotides line up with TRBD2. This CDR3 has 12 amino acids. After removal of 1 base from V and 12 bases from J, the junction contained 1 base not matched to a gene. The germline V gene has CDR1 SGHRS and CDR2 YFSETQ. CDR3 loop: CASSLSGRGQFF. Here the CDR3 DNA reads TGCGCCAGCAGCTTGAGCGGGAGGGGGCAGTTCTTC.

The gene calls are TRBV2 and TRBJ2-7; maybe TRBD1 (6 bases). The V end was cut by 7 bases, the J end by 4 bases, with 17 bases between. Germline CDR1 and CDR2: SNHLY and FYNNEI. This CDR3 comprises 14 residues. The CDR3 DNA is TGTGCCAGCAATCAGGACAGTTCCGGATACGAGCAGTACTTC. Translated: CASNQDSSGYEQYF.

This chain uses TRBV4-3 with TRBJ1-5, with D tentatively TRBD1 (5 bases). The V and J ends lost 1 base and 1 base respectively, with 8 bases between them. Per germline, CDR1 LGHNA and CDR2 YSLEER. This CDR3 comprises 15 residues. CDR3 DNA: TGCGCCAGCAGCCAAGTCAGGGAAAGCAATCAGCCCCAGCATTTT. Amino acid sequence: CASSQVRESNQPQHF.

This clone turned up a few times. Other DNA sequences in the sample encode the same CDR3. The chain is built from TRBV5-1 and TRBJ1-1; no reliable D call. The CDR3 consists of 13 residues. The germline V gene encodes CDR1 SGHRS and CDR2 YFSETQ. V lost 5 bases, J lost 4 bases, and 12 bases lay in between. The DNA for the CDR3 is TGCGCCAGCAGTTTTCTAGGCGGCACTGAAGCTTTCTTT. Translation gives CASSFLGGTEAFF.

V gene TRBV7-9 combines with J gene TRBJ2-7, with D hard to call. Between the trimmed V and J ends, which lost 4 bases and 2 bases, there was a span of 6 bases. The length of the CDR3 is 12 residues. The germline CDR1 and CDR2 sequences are SEHNR and FQNEAQ (reference sequence). In nucleotides, the CDR3 is TGTGCCAGCAGCTCGAGAACCTACGAGCAGTACTTC. This sequence encodes CASSSRTYEQYF.

The chain has TRBV7-8 and TRBJ2-7, with 9 nucleotides matching TRBD2. V lost 5 bases to trimming and J lost 6 bases; unmatched junction nucleotides: 14. The V gene's germline CDR1 is SGHVS and CDR2 FQNEAQ. The CDR3 runs to 16 residues. CDR3 protein: CASSISGRFGLGEQYF. In DNA, the CDR3 is TGTGCCAGCAGCATTAGCGGGAGATTTGGGCTGGGCGAGCAGTACTTC.

This clone has just a few counts. The chain combines TRBV19 with TRBJ1-2; TRBD1 aligns across 8 bases. V gave up 9 bases and J gave up 8 bases; unmatched junction bases: 8. The germline CDR1 and CDR2 sequences are LNHDA and SQIVND (reference sequence). This CDR3 spans 12 amino acids. DNA of the CDR3: TGTGCCAGCAGACAGGGGCGAGGAGGCTACACCTTC. Translated: CASRQGRGGYTF.